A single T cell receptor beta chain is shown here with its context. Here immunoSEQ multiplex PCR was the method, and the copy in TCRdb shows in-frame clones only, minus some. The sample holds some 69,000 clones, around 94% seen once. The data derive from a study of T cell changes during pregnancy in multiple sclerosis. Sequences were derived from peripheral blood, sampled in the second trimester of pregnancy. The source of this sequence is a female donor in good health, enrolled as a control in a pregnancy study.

CDR3 region: CASSHGQTRGENTEAFF. In nucleotides, the CDR3 is TGCGCCAGCAGCCACGGGCAGACCAGGGGGGAGAACACTGAAGCTTTCTTT. This chain joins TRBV4-3 and TRBJ1-1, with 7 bases aligning to TRBD1. Germline V lookup: CDR1 LGHNA, CDR2 YSLEER. The CDR3 has 17 residues. The J segment lost 1 base and the V segment lost 3 bases, leaving 11 bases of the junction unmatched.